Below, 29 T cell receptor beta chains from the same sample are listed, as sequenced in a study of blood T cells in healthy people across ages. A second PCR of about 7 to 12 cycles used a sample-barcoded 5' primer and a J-beta primer mix. TCRdb independently ran MiXCR on the 5' RACE reads; one entry per CDR3 protein. Among 780,000 or so distinct CDR3 sequences listed, around half were seen once. The sequenced sample consisted of blood. The receptors were gathered from a man aged 80 or over in good health.

The V call is TRBV7-2, the J call TRBJ2-5; D is possibly TRBD2 (5 bases). The CDR3 consists of 13 residues. Germline V gives CDR1 SGHTA, CDR2 FQGNSA. Trimming took 6 bases from V and 4 from J, leaving 12 bases between them. CDR3 bases: TGTGCCAGCAGACTAGAGGCGGGAGAGACCCAGTACTTC. This gives the protein CASRLEAGETQYF.

J is TRBJ2-3 and V is TRBV12-3 or TRBV12-4; 9 nucleotides line up with TRBD1. The CDR3 has 15 residues. V dropped 6 bases and J dropped 14; count of bases not matched to a gene: 18. The CDR3 loop reads CASSPGQGKTRYAYF. The DNA for the CDR3 is TGTGCCAGCAGCCCGGGACAGGGAAAAACGAGATACGCGTATTTT.

Concerning this clonotype itself: One end of the junction fails to match germline, which may point to a read error. DNA of the CDR3: TGTGCCAGCGGCTTACTCGGAGGATGGACCCAGTACTTC. It encodes CASGLLGGWTQYF. This rearrangement joins TRBV7-2 to TRBJ2-5, with TRBD2 as a possible D gene (5 bases). The germline V gene encodes CDR1 SGHTA and CDR2 FQGNSA. The CDR3 spans 13 residues.

This rearrangement joins TRBV28 to TRBJ2-7; D may be TRBD1 (6 bases). The germline CDR1 and CDR2 sequences are MDHEN and SYDVKM. V lost 0 bases and J 7 bases, leaving 16 bases between the germline ends. The CDR3 contains 15 residues. CDR3 DNA sequence: TGTGCCAGCAGTTTATGGGGGGCACACTCTACGGAGCAGTACTTC. Its protein is CASSLWGAHSTEQYF.

Here the CDR3 reads CASSFGQTLETQFF. Here the CDR3 DNA reads TGTGCCAGCAGCTTTGGACAGACTTTGGAGACCCAGTTCTTC. This chain links TRBV5-8 with TRBJ2-1; D possibly corresponds to TRBD1 (6 bases). The CDR3 covers 14 residues. V lost 2 bases and J lost 13, with 19 bases in between. Germline V lookup: CDR1 SGHTS, CDR2 YDEGEE.

This chain links TRBV11-2 with TRBJ2-3; 7 bases are shared with TRBD2. The CDR3 has 15 amino acids. Unmatched junction bases numbered 15, after V lost 1 base and J lost 14 bases. The germline CDR1 and CDR2 sequences are SGHAT and FQNNGV. CDR3: CASSLVYRGERYAYF. The CDR3 DNA follows: TGTGCCAGCAGCTTAGTGTACCGGGGGGAGAGATACGCGTATTTT.

The J gene is TRBJ1-4, the V gene TRBV6-5; the D gene is possibly TRBD1 (6 bases). This CDR3 has 16 amino acids. CDR1 MNHEY and CDR2 SVGAGI come from the germline V gene. V shed 6 bases and J shed 2 bases, with 16 bases lying between them. The CDR3 DNA reads TGTGCCAGCAGCGGGAGCGGGGGGCGTACTAATGAAAAACTGTTTTTT. Translating gives CASSGSGGRTNEKLFF.

The chain carries TRBV2 and TRBJ2-5; 9 bases map to TRBD1. V lost 4 bases to trimming and J lost 1 base; unmatched junction nucleotides: 1. Per the germline V gene, CDR1 is SNHLY and CDR2 is FYNNEI. The CDR3 spans 14 residues. CDR3 nucleotide sequence: TGTGCCAGCAGTGCGGGACAGGGCCAAGAGACCCAGTACTTC. Protein product: CASSAGQGQETQYF.

This clonotype was recorded a few times. This rearrangement joins TRBV20-1 to TRBJ2-4, with D possibly matching TRBD2 (6 bases). The assigned J gene may be wrong: the sequence end matches TRBJ2-7 better. The CDR3 extends over 15 amino acids. Per germline, CDR1 DFQATT and CDR2 SNEGSKA (reference sequence). The chain's CDR3 is CSAEAGDRLNYEQYF. The DNA of the CDR3 is TGCAGTGCCGAAGCGGGCGACCGACTTAACTACGAGCAGTACTTC.

This clonotype has a handful of counts. The chain uses TRBV12-3 or TRBV12-4 and TRBJ1-2, with D perhaps TRBD1 (5 bases). This CDR3 has 13 amino acids. V shed 8 bases and J shed 6 bases, with 16 bases lying between them. The CDR3 nucleotides read TGTGCCAGCCTGGGCAGGGCATATCATGGCTACACCTTC. It encodes CASLGRAYHGYTF.

The chain combines TRBV30 with TRBJ2-3, with D possibly being TRBD1 or TRBD2 (5 bases each). Germline CDR1 is GTSNPN and CDR2 is SVGIG (reference sequence). The CDR3 contains 12 residues. V was cut by 3 bases and J by 14 bases, with 18 bases left in between. The CDR3 spells CAWSAGARYAYF. The CDR3 bases are TGTGCCTGGAGCGCCGGGGCAAGATACGCGTATTTT.

This clonotype was seen a handful of times. This chain's CDR3 is CASSLSQGPYNEQFF. CDR3 coding DNA: TGTGCCAGCAGTTTGTCACAGGGGCCCTACAATGAGCAGTTCTTC. V is TRBV12-3 or TRBV12-4 and J is TRBJ2-1; TRBD1 matches at 7 bases. This CDR3 is built from 15 residues. V trimming: 3 bases; J trimming: 2 bases; junction bases outside the gene matches: 4.

The rearrangement joins TRBV5-1 to TRBJ2-7, with TRBD1 as a possible D gene (5 bases). The J call is in doubt because the DNA end fits TRBJ2-5 better. The CDR3 runs to 15 residues. CDR1 SGHRS and CDR2 YFSETQ come from the germline V gene. This CDR3 is CASTLGNRPPETQYF. The CDR3 DNA follows: TGCGCCAGCACCCTGGGTAACAGGCCGCCGGAGACCCAGTACTTC.

This rearrangement joins TRBV29-1 to TRBJ2-3; 10 bases are shared with TRBD1. CDR3 length: 15 residues. The V and J ends lost 4 bases and 2 bases, in that order; junction bases with no gene match: 6. The germline gives CDR1 SQVTM, CDR2 ANQGSEA. The CDR3 is CSVGVGQGYTDTQYF. For the CDR3, the DNA is TGCAGCGTTGGGGTGGGACAGGGGTACACAGATACGCAGTATTTT.

This clonotype was detected a few times. This chain links TRBV7-3 with TRBJ2-1; D tentatively reads TRBD1 or TRBD2 (5 bases each). Germline V gene sequence: CDR1 SGHTA, CDR2 FQGTGA. The ends were cut back, 4 bases at V and 2 bases at J, with 12 bases in the middle. The CDR3 contains 15 residues. CDR3 sequence reads: CASSSGRPPYNEQFF. CDR3 in DNA: TGTGCCAGCAGCTCGGGACGACCACCCTACAATGAGCAGTTCTTC.

The chain is built from TRBV25-1 and TRBJ2-5; D unresolved. Matching the DNA end better, TRBJ2-7 makes the J call doubtful. This CDR3 is built from 13 residues. CDR1 and CDR2 from the germline V gene are MGHDK and SYGVNS. The CDR3 DNA is TGTGCCAGCAGTAACACCTACCCTGACGAGCAGTACTTC. It translates to CASSNTYPDEQYF.

Comment on this clonotype: A much more abundant neighbour one base away suggests this may be a read error. The rearrangement joins TRBV9 to TRBJ1-2, with D unresolved. The CDR3 consists of 13 residues. In germline, CDR1 is SGDLS, CDR2 YYNGEE. CDR3 region: CTSSDGSLGGYTF. The CDR3 nucleotides are TGTACCAGCAGCGATGGCTCGTTAGGCGGCTACACCTTC.

This chain uses TRBV3-1 with TRBJ2-6; the match to TRBD2 covers 14 bases. V dropped 6 bases and J dropped 2; count of bases not matched to a gene: 0. Germline-derived CDR1 and CDR2 are LGHDT and YNNKEL (reference sequence). CDR3 length: 16 residues. In DNA, the CDR3 is TGTGCCAGCAGGGGACTAGCGGGAGCTGGGGCCAACGTCCTGACTTTC. It encodes CASRGLAGAGANVLTF.

The chain has TRBV20-1 and TRBJ2-1; D gene uncertain. Per germline, CDR1 DFQATT and CDR2 SNEGSKA (reference sequence). The CDR3 spans 12 residues. Between the trimmed V and J ends, which lost 6 bases and 10 bases, there was a span of 16 bases. CDR3 in amino acids: CSASGRPGEQFF. The CDR3 DNA reads TGCAGTGCCTCGGGCCGCCCGGGCGAGCAGTTCTTC.

This clonotype was recorded a few times. This chain uses TRBV7-3 with TRBJ2-2; D uncertain. Per germline, CDR1 SGHTA and CDR2 FQGTGA. The V gene lost 0 bases and the J gene lost 0 bases, with 5 bases spanning the gap. The CDR3 is 15 amino acids. The CDR3 DNA reads TGTGCCAGCAGCTTAACGCGGACGAACACCGGGGAGCTGTTTTTT. Translated: CASSLTRTNTGELFF.

This rearrangement joins TRBV3-1 to TRBJ2-1; TRBD2 might be the D (5 bases). The V gene lost 0 bases and the J gene lost 7 bases, with 19 bases spanning the gap. There are 17 residues in the CDR3. Germline V gene data show CDR1 as LGHDT and CDR2 as YNNKEL (reference sequence). This CDR3 is CASSQDTSGARWNEQFF. In nucleotides, the CDR3 is TGTGCCAGCAGCCAAGATACGAGCGGAGCCAGATGGAATGAGCAGTTCTTC.

The V call is TRBV5-1, the J call TRBJ1-2; tentative D call: TRBD1 (6 bases). The germline V gene encodes CDR1 SGHRS and CDR2 YFSETQ. V gave up 2 bases and J gave up 8 bases, with 10 bases separating them. The CDR3 is made up of 12 amino acids. CDR3 bases: TGCGCCAGCAGCTTTGACAGGATAGGCTACACCTTC. Translated: CASSFDRIGYTF.

The V gene is TRBV28, the J gene TRBJ1-1, with 9 bases identical to TRBD1. Germline values: CDR1 MDHEN, CDR2 SYDVKM. The CDR3 loop spans 15 amino acids. Trimming removed 5 bases from V and 3 bases from J; junction bases left unmatched: 7. The CDR3 loop is CASSTRTGVDTEAFF. CDR3 DNA: TGTGCCAGCAGTACCCGGACAGGGGTGGACACTGAAGCTTTCTTT.

This clonotype was counted a few times. V usage is TRBV28 and J usage is TRBJ2-1; D not certain. Germline CDR1 and CDR2: MDHEN and SYDVKM. With 10 bases removed from V and 1 base from J, the gap between germline ends came to 8 bases. The CDR3 has 12 amino acids. CDR3 DNA sequence: TGTGCCACCACGGGTTCCTACAATGAGCAGTTCTTC. Protein sequence: CATTGSYNEQFF.

There are a few counts of this clonotype. This sequence joins TRBV24-1 and TRBJ1-2, with 8 bases matching TRBD1. Germline V gene data show CDR1 as KGHDR and CDR2 as SFDVKD. The CDR3 sequence is 13 residues long. V lost 5 bases, J lost 8 bases, and 6 bases stayed unmatched. The CDR3 here is CATSGAGGTGYTF. The DNA for the CDR3 is TGTGCCACCAGTGGGGCAGGGGGCACGGGCTACACCTTC.

This clonotype has just one count. V is TRBV4-1 and J is TRBJ2-1, with 14 bases aligning to TRBD2. From germline, CDR1 is MGHRA and CDR2 YSYEKL. Unmatched junction bases numbered 9, after V lost 4 bases and J lost 7 bases. This CDR3 is 17 amino acids long. Here the CDR3 DNA reads TGCGCCAGCAGCCCCGAGACTAGCGGGAGGGCTCGGAATGAGCAGTTCTTC. This codes for CASSPETSGRARNEQFF.

This clonotype was recorded a few times. The CDR3 reads CASSPKGEHRYAYF. In DNA, the CDR3 is TGTGCCAGCAGCCCCAAGGGAGAGCACAGATACGCGTATTTT. The chain recombines TRBV7-2 with TRBJ2-3, with TRBD2 as a possible D gene (5 bases). V lost 5 bases and J lost 14, with 23 bases in between. Germline-derived CDR1 and CDR2 are SGHTA and FQGNSA. This CDR3 spans 14 amino acids.

The V call is TRBV20-1, the J call TRBJ1-4; TRBD1 aligns across 9 bases. Losses at the gene ends were 3 bases for V and 8 bases for J; bases not matched to a gene: 4. The length of the CDR3 is 13 residues. CDR1 is DFQATT, CDR2 SNEGSKA, per germline (reference sequence). CDR3 region: CSARTGGREKLFF. The DNA for the CDR3 is TGCAGTGCTAGGACAGGGGGAAGGGAAAAACTGTTTTTT.

V gene TRBV12-3 or TRBV12-4 combines with J gene TRBJ2-1; TRBD2 is a possible D gene (5 bases). The CDR3 contains 15 residues. The ends were cut back, 1 base at V and 2 bases at J, with 9 bases in the middle. The CDR3 region is CASSLGRSTYNEQFF. CDR3 DNA: TGTGCCAGCAGTTTAGGGAGGAGCACCTACAATGAGCAGTTCTTC.